These 25 T cell receptor beta chains originate from one sample sequenced in a study of T-cell memory formation after mild COVID-19. TCRdb re-derived calls from the 5' RACE reads in MiXCR, one entry per CDR3 protein. The repertoire holds 350,000 to 500,000 distinct CDR3 sequences, with about a sixth as singletons. Sequencing used PBMCs or a T cell subset sorted from them (not recorded which). The receptors here all came from a man younger than 35 who had mild COVID-19 (a few samples of this study predate the infection). Cell type and time point are not known.

The gene calls are TRBV5-1 and TRBJ2-5; no clear D. Germline values: CDR1 SGHRS, CDR2 YFSETQ. The CDR3 contains 15 residues. Trimming shortened V by 0 bases and J by 1 base, and 10 bases separated the two germline ends. The CDR3 bases are TGCGCCAGCAGCTTGGGCCCCGGGTCCCAAGAGACCCAGTACTTC. It codes for CASSLGPGSQETQYF.

This clonotype was picked up a small number of times. The chain is built from TRBV20-1 and TRBJ1-1; no reliable D call. This CDR3 contains 14 residues. Germline lookup yields CDR1 DFQATT and CDR2 SNEGSKA (reference sequence). V dropped 2 bases and J dropped 0 bases, with 10 bases sitting between them. The CDR3: CSARPSMMNTEAFF. CDR3 DNA sequence: TGCAGTGCTAGACCTTCCATGATGAACACTGAAGCTTTCTTT.

This clonotype was seen repeatedly, ten times or more. The chain couples TRBV20-1 to TRBJ1-1; no definite D call. This CDR3 has 13 amino acids. V dropped 3 bases and J dropped 1 base, with 9 bases sitting between them. Germline CDR1 and CDR2: DFQATT and SNEGSKA (reference sequence). CDR3 nucleotide sequence: TGCAGTGCTAGGAGAGGTGGGAACACTGAAGCTTTCTTT. This translates into CSARRGGNTEAFF.

V gene TRBV7-2 combines with J gene TRBJ1-2; 8 bases line up with TRBD1. With V trimmed by 4 bases and J by 8 bases, 9 bases remained unmatched. Germline CDR1 is SGHTA and CDR2 is FQGNSA. The CDR3 length is 14 residues. The CDR3 sequence: CASSSDRGVNGYTF. In DNA form, the CDR3 reads TGTGCCAGCAGCTCAGACAGGGGCGTGAACGGCTACACCTTC.

The J gene is TRBJ2-2, the V gene TRBV27; TRBD1 is a possible D gene (6 bases). The CDR3 is made up of 14 amino acids. Germline V gene sequence: CDR1 MNHEY, CDR2 SMNVEV (reference sequence). Trimming left V 8 bases short and J 1 base short, with 11 bases between. CDR3 in DNA: TGTGCCAGCGCGAGGGGACAGAACACCGGGGAGCTGTTTTTT. Translated, it gives CASARGQNTGELFF.

This clonotype was seen more than once but under ten times. This sequence joins TRBV5-1 and TRBJ2-1, with 8 bases aligning to TRBD2. Looked up from germline, CDR1 is SGHRS and CDR2 is YFSETQ. The trim removed 1 base at V and 2 bases at J, leaving 2 bases unmatched. The CDR3 is made up of 15 amino acids. This chain's CDR3 is CASSLYSGAYNEQFF. In DNA, the CDR3 is TGCGCCAGCAGCTTGTATAGCGGGGCCTACAATGAGCAGTTCTTC.

At least ten counts were recorded for this clonotype. This sequence joins TRBV7-6 and TRBJ2-7; D gene unclear. This CDR3 has 12 amino acids. Between the trimmed V and J ends, which lost 2 bases and 0 bases, there was a span of 2 bases. Germline lookup yields CDR1 SGHVS and CDR2 FNYEAQ. CDR3 in amino acids: CASSLPSYEQYF. The DNA of the CDR3 is TGTGCCAGCAGCTTACCCTCCTACGAGCAGTACTTC.

The J gene is TRBJ1-4, the V gene TRBV7-9, with D unresolved. V shed 4 bases and J shed 0 bases, with 15 bases lying between them. This CDR3 comprises 17 residues. CDR1 is SEHNR, CDR2 FQNEAQ, per germline (reference sequence). CDR3 coding DNA: TGTGCCAGCAGCTCCTCTGTGGGTGTTCCAACTAATGAAAAACTGTTTTTT. Translating gives CASSSSVGVPTNEKLFF. Based on the CDR3 plus reference TRBV7-9 and TRBJ1-4, the full variable domain is DTGVSQNPRHKITKRGQNVTFRCDPISEHNRLYWYRQTLGQGPEFLTYFQNEAQLEKSRLLSDRFSAERPKGSFSTLEIQRTEQGDSAMYLCASSSSVGVPTNEKLFFGSGTQLSVL.

This clonotype was observed a handful of times. The genes are TRBV7-9 and TRBJ2-2, with TRBD1 as a possible D gene (5 bases). Between the trimmed V and J ends, which lost 0 bases and 4 bases, there was a span of 15 bases. The CDR3 has 17 amino acids. Germline-derived CDR1 and CDR2 are SEHNR and FQNEAQ (reference sequence). CDR3 DNA: TGTGCCAGCAGCTTAGCGTCAGGGTTGACGCGCACCGGGGAGCTGTTTTTT. Amino acid sequence: CASSLASGLTRTGELFF.

The chain is built from TRBV11-2 and TRBJ2-1, with TRBD2 as a possible D gene (5 bases). CDR3 length: 13 amino acids. Germline loops: CDR1 SGHAT, CDR2 FQNNGV. V lost 4 bases, J lost 7 bases, and 11 bases lay in between. The CDR3 region has the DNA TGTGCCAGCAGCTCGAACCCGGGGAATGAGCAGTTCTTC. It encodes CASSSNPGNEQFF.

The chain is built from TRBV20-1 and TRBJ2-1, with D perhaps TRBD1 (6 bases). Germline CDR1 reads DFQATT; CDR2 reads SNEGSKA (reference sequence). The CDR3 contains 14 residues. Trimming shortened V by 6 bases and J by 5 bases, and 17 bases separated the two germline ends. The CDR3 bases are TGCAGTGCGCTGGACACTTGGACAGACAATGAGCAGTTCTTC. Translating gives CSALDTWTDNEQFF.

The genes are TRBV4-1 and TRBJ1-2; tentative D call: TRBD1 (5 bases). V was shortened by 3 bases and J by 8 bases, with 16 bases between the two germline ends. This CDR3 spans 14 amino acids. In germline, CDR1 is MGHRA, CDR2 YSYEKL. The CDR3 spells CASSQFRERGGYTF. The CDR3 region has the DNA TGCGCCAGCAGCCAGTTCCGGGAGAGGGGCGGCTACACCTTC.

In this sample, this clonotype turned up a few times. The genes are TRBV7-9 and TRBJ2-3; D not resolved. V shed 5 bases and J shed 7 bases, with 10 bases lying between them. The CDR3 contains 12 residues. CDR1 and CDR2 (germline): SEHNR, FQNEAQ (reference sequence). The CDR3 region is CASSLKTNTQYF. The DNA of the CDR3 is TGTGCCAGCAGCCTAAAGACGAATACGCAGTATTTT.

DNA for the CDR3: TGTGCCAGCAAGGAAGGGTTAAACTATGGCTACACCTTC. Translating gives CASKEGLNYGYTF. The chain combines TRBV6-5 with TRBJ1-2; D remains unclear. V lost 7 bases and J lost 2, with 11 bases in between. The CDR3 contains 13 residues. Germline CDR1 and CDR2: MNHEY and SVGAGI.

CDR3 bases: TGTGCCAGCAGCCCGCGACAGGCTAAGAAGGACTATGGCTACACCTTC. Translating gives CASSPRQAKKDYGYTF. The V call is TRBV7-9, the J call TRBJ1-2; D is possibly TRBD1 (6 bases). This CDR3 is built from 16 residues. V was shortened by 5 bases and J by 3 bases, with 19 bases between the two germline ends. CDR1 is SEHNR, CDR2 FQNEAQ, per germline (reference sequence).

V usage is TRBV20-1 and J usage is TRBJ2-1, with a possible D match to TRBD2 (6 bases). The CDR3 totals 14 residues. Germline V lookup: CDR1 DFQATT, CDR2 SNEGSKA (reference sequence). Between the trimmed V and J ends, which lost 6 bases and 4 bases, there was a span of 16 bases. Here the CDR3 DNA reads TGCAGTGCCGCCGTAGGCCGGGGGTACAATGAGCAGTTCTTC. Translated, it gives CSAAVGRGYNEQFF.

This rearrangement joins TRBV7-2 to TRBJ2-5; 7 positions agree with TRBD1. With V trimmed by 5 bases and J by 5 bases, 5 bases remained unmatched. The germline gives CDR1 SGHTA, CDR2 FQGNSA. The CDR3 is 13 residues long. CDR3 nucleotide sequence: TGTGCCAGCAGCCGGGGACAGATGGAGACCCAGTACTTC. This sequence encodes CASSRGQMETQYF.

This clonotype was recorded a few times. This sequence joins TRBV18 and TRBJ2-7, with no clear D. Germline CDR1 KGHSH, CDR2 LQKENI. V lost 2 bases and J lost 8, with 13 bases in between. This CDR3 is 13 amino acids long. The CDR3 reads CASSPDQSFKQYV. The DNA for the CDR3 is TGTGCCAGCTCACCAGACCAGAGCTTCAAGCAGTACGTC.

V and J are TRBV6-5 and TRBJ1-1; D is undetermined. From germline, CDR1 is MNHEY and CDR2 SVGAGI. The CDR3 is made up of 14 amino acids. Trimming shortened V by 0 bases and J by 6 bases, and 11 bases separated the two germline ends. DNA for the CDR3: TGTGCCAGCAGTTACTCGATAGAACGGGCTGAAGCTTTCTTT. It specifies CASSYSIERAEAFF.

This clonotype appeared a few times. This rearrangement joins TRBV4-1 to TRBJ2-1; 9 bases are a match to TRBD2. The CDR3 consists of 14 residues. Germline CDR1 reads MGHRA; CDR2 reads YSYEKL. V shed 9 bases, J shed 6 bases, and the junction held 9 bases outside the gene matches. CDR3 in amino acids: CASCGERGVNEQFF. The CDR3 coding sequence is TGCGCCAGTTGCGGGGAGCGGGGGGTCAATGAGCAGTTCTTC.

This clonotype has ten or more counts. The chain uses TRBV28 and TRBJ2-7; 10 positions agree with TRBD1. This CDR3 has 14 residues. CDR1 and CDR2 from the germline V gene are MDHEN and SYDVKM. CDR3 region: CASRSPGQGPEQHV. The DNA for the CDR3 is TGTGCCAGCAGATCCCCGGGACAGGGGCCCGAGCAGCACGTC.

The gene calls are TRBV6-6 and TRBJ2-5; 9 bases map to TRBD1. This CDR3 spans 15 amino acids. The germline V gene encodes CDR1 MNHNY and CDR2 SVGAGI (reference sequence). The junction had 9 bases not matched to a gene; V was cut back by 7 bases and J by 3 bases. Written as DNA, the CDR3 is TGTGCCAGCACCCCACGGGGACAGGGAAAAGAGACCCAGTACTTC. This sequence encodes CASTPRGQGKETQYF.

The chain carries TRBV4-1 and TRBJ1-1; tentative D call: TRBD1 (5 bases). Germline V gives CDR1 MGHRA, CDR2 YSYEKL. The V gene lost 3 bases and the J gene lost 1 base, with 9 bases spanning the gap. This CDR3 spans 14 amino acids. DNA for the CDR3: TGCGCCAGCAGCCAGCGGGGGACGAACACTGAAGCTTTCTTT. Translation: CASSQRGTNTEAFF.

The V gene is TRBV3-1, the J gene TRBJ1-2; D not resolved. CDR3 length equals 15 residues. Germline CDR1 is LGHDT and CDR2 is YNNKEL (reference sequence). V lost 3 bases, J lost 5 bases, and 16 bases lay in between. CDR3 sequence: CASSQTSGRGYGYTF. CDR3 coding DNA: TGTGCCAGCAGCCAGACCTCGGGCCGAGGGTATGGCTACACCTTC. Using reference TRBV3-1 and TRBJ1-2 for the parts outside the CDR3, the full variable domain is DTAVSQTPKYLVTQMGNDKSIKCEQNLGHDTMYWYKQDSKKFLKIMFSYNNKELIINETVPNRFSPKSPDKAHLNLHINSLELGDSAVYFCASSQTSGRGYGYTFGSGTRLTVV.

This clonotype was found a few times. The chain links TRBV4-3 to TRBJ2-3; D perhaps matches TRBD2 (5 bases). V was trimmed by 0 bases and J by 4 bases, leaving 8 bases between them. The CDR3 runs to 14 residues. Germline V gives CDR1 LGHNA, CDR2 YSLEER. CDR3 sequence: CASSQDEGPDTQYF. CDR3 DNA: TGCGCCAGCAGCCAAGACGAGGGCCCAGATACGCAGTATTTT.